This record covers a single T cell receptor (beta chain). Its antigen is currently unknown. These data originate in a study of T cell responses to AZD1222 COVID-19 vaccine. Libraries were prepared by immunoSEQ multiplex PCR; TCRdb keeps only in-frame clonotypes and omits some of them. The sample holds around 120,000 clones, 85% to 95% seen once. CDR3 length: 15 residues. From germline, CDR1 is SEHNR and CDR2 FQNEAQ (reference sequence). Trimming left V 5 bases short and J 2 bases short, with 15 bases between. Study-level results: CD4 TCRs linked to vaccination spanned spike, dominating at 160-218 and 743-854. Clonal diversity may have been underestimated, and the donors were mostly white British, with more females than males.

The chain links TRBV7-9 to TRBJ1-1, with TRBD1 as a possible D gene (6 bases). Specimen: peripheral blood, collected on day 0 of AZD1222 vaccination. This receptor was taken from an adult in good health. The CDR3: CASSGKLGANTEAFF. CDR3 DNA sequence: TGTGCCAGCAGCGGAAAACTGGGGGCTAACACTGAAGCTTTCTTT. The full variable domain, in which reference TRBV7-9 and TRBJ1-1 provide the parts outside the CDR3, is DTGVSQNPRHKITKRGQNVTFRCDPISEHNRLYWYRQTLGQGPEFLTYFQNEAQLEKSRLLSDRFSAERPKGSFSTLEIQRTEQGDSAMYLCASSGKLGANTEAFFGQGTRLTVV.